There are many counts of the clone carrying this T cell receptor beta chain. The CDR3 is 15 amino acids. Germline V gene lookup returns CDR1 LNHNV and CDR2 YYDKDF (reference sequence). Trimming took 0 bases from V and 1 from J, leaving 7 bases between them. The iRepertoire nested amplicon-rescue multiplex PCR amplified TCR alpha and beta CDR3s from RNA. Each CDR3 protein gets one entry after TCRdb re-called the multiplex PCR reads with MiXCR. This table has tens of thousands of distinct CDR3 sequences, about a quarter appearing once. The data derive from a study of glioma-infiltrating T cells. The genes are TRBV15 and TRBJ2-1; D is unclear. The sample taken for sequencing was glioma tissue, nonneoplastic brain tissue, or PBMCs (not recorded which). The receptor's source is a human donor with low-grade glioma or glioblastoma, undergoing nonglioma brain surgery, or in good health (not recorded which). The CDR3 sequence: CATSREEDSYNEQFF. The CDR3 bases are TGTGCCACCAGCAGAGAGGAAGATTCCTACAATGAGCAGTTCTTC.